The source of this TCR beta chain is a study of vaccination and CD4 T cells after COVID-19. The Oncomine TCR Beta short-read assay was applied to DNA of cultured CD4+ T cells. MiXCR, applied by TCRdb to the PCR reads, yields one record per CDR3 protein. The sample lists approximately 15,000 distinct CDR3 sequences, around 30% occurring once. Germline loops: CDR1 GTSNPN, CDR2 SVGIG (reference sequence). Unmatched junction bases numbered 6, after V lost 1 base and J lost 7 bases. This CDR3 contains 14 residues. The treatment: approximately 11-day PBMC culture with coronavirus spike peptide pools or control peptides (ViraFEST assay). With respect to this clonotype: The antigen is not known.

Source material: cultured CD4+ T cells from blood. The V and J genes are TRBV30 and TRBJ1-4; 7 nucleotides align to TRBD1. The TCR originated in a human donor with COVID-19. Written as DNA, the CDR3 is TGTGCCTGGAGTGAAGAGAGGGGGCTTGAAAAACTGTTTTTT. As protein: CAWSEERGLEKLFF.